The 13 T cell receptor beta chains below all came from one sample that was sequenced in a study of cytomegalovirus exposure and HLA in healthy donors. 60 Vbeta and 13 Jbeta primers were used in PCR. Only in-frame clones appear in the TCRdb table, and some are missing; sequencing was by immunoSEQ multiplex PCR. The sample has about 160,000 clones. Specimen: PBMCs. The receptors shown here come from a woman aged 45 to 65 in good health and CMV-seronegative.

The genes are TRBV7-3 and TRBJ2-3; D is possibly TRBD1 (8 bases). Germline V gene sequence: CDR1 SGHTA, CDR2 FQGTGA. There are 15 residues in the CDR3. V was trimmed by 5 bases and J by 7 bases, leaving 19 bases between them. The CDR3 loop is CASSQWTGSGNTQYF. CDR3 in DNA: TGTGCCAGCAGCCAGTGGACAGGGAGCGGGAATACGCAGTATTTT.

This chain uses TRBV5-1 with TRBJ2-7; maybe TRBD2 (5 bases). Between the trimmed V and J ends, which lost 4 bases and 0 bases, there was a span of 14 bases. Germline values: CDR1 SGHRS, CDR2 YFSETQ. The CDR3 runs to 15 residues. The CDR3 sequence is CASSPPDYTSYEQYF. The CDR3 bases are TGCGCCAGCAGCCCCCCAGACTACACCTCCTACGAGCAGTACTTC.

This chain links TRBV9 with TRBJ1-3, with D possibly matching TRBD1 (6 bases). CDR1 is SGDLS and CDR2 is YYNGEE in the germline V gene. Trimming took 3 bases from V and 0 from J, leaving 7 bases between them. This CDR3 is 14 amino acids long. The CDR3 reads CASSGQASGNTIYF. The CDR3 bases are TGTGCCAGCAGCGGACAGGCCTCTGGAAACACCATATATTTT.

The V call is TRBV4-3, the J call TRBJ1-2; 7 positions agree with TRBD1. CDR1 LGHNA and CDR2 YSLEER come from the germline V gene. The CDR3 sequence is 15 residues long. The J segment lost 6 bases and the V segment lost 0 bases, leaving 7 bases of the junction unmatched. The CDR3 nucleotides read TGCGCCAGCAGCCAAGAGCGCAGGGGGGTGGATGGCTACACCTTC. Residues: CASSQERRGVDGYTF.

The J gene is TRBJ2-5, the V gene TRBV5-5, with D maybe TRBD1 (6 bases). Trimming pared 2 bases from V and 0 bases from J, leaving 11 bases between. Germline CDR1 is SGHKS and CDR2 is YYEKEE (reference sequence). The length of the CDR3 is 15 residues. This CDR3 reads CASSFGRGDQETQYF. Written as DNA, the CDR3 is TGTGCCAGCAGCTTCGGCAGGGGAGACCAAGAGACCCAGTACTTC. Using reference TRBV5-5 and TRBJ2-5 for the parts outside the CDR3, the full variable domain is DAGVTQSPTHLIKTRGQQVTLRCSPISGHKSVSWYQQVLGQGPQFIFQYYEKEERGRGNFPDRFSARQFPNYSSELNVNALLLGDSALYLCASSFGRGDQETQYFGPGTRLLVL.

The chain combines TRBV5-1 with TRBJ1-1; the match to TRBD1 covers 7 bases. Per germline, CDR1 SGHRS and CDR2 YFSETQ. V was pared by 2 bases and J by 6 bases, with 7 bases of the junction left unmatched. This CDR3 region has 14 residues. The CDR3: CASSFGEGAAEAFF. CDR3 DNA: TGCGCCAGCAGCTTTGGTGAGGGGGCGGCTGAAGCTTTCTTT.

The rearrangement uses TRBV11-1 and TRBJ1-2; a possible D gene is TRBD1 (5 bases). Between the trimmed V and J ends, which lost 5 bases and 4 bases, there was a span of 11 bases. The CDR3 has 13 residues. Germline V gene lookup returns CDR1 SGHAT and CDR2 FQDESV (reference sequence). Here the CDR3 reads CASSSGTLYGYTF. In DNA, the CDR3 is TGTGCCAGCAGCAGCGGGACGCTCTATGGCTACACCTTC.

The gene calls are TRBV28 and TRBJ2-3; 9 bases are a match to TRBD1. CDR1 MDHEN and CDR2 SYDVKM come from the germline V gene. The junction had 6 bases not matched to a gene; V was cut back by 4 bases and J by 4 bases. The CDR3 covers 15 residues. CDR3 sequence reads: CASSSTGGRADTQYF. The CDR3, as DNA: TGTGCCAGCAGTTCCACAGGGGGCAGGGCAGATACGCAGTATTTT.

This chain links TRBV19 with TRBJ1-2; the D gene is possibly TRBD1 (6 bases). The CDR3 has 13 amino acids. Germline CDR1 LNHDA, CDR2 SQIVND (reference sequence). Between the trimmed V and J ends, which lost 9 bases and 6 bases, there was a span of 17 bases. The DNA for the CDR3 is TGTGCCAGCCGGGACACCCCCCTGGATGGCTACACCTTC. Protein: CASRDTPLDGYTF.

The chain employs TRBV28 and TRBJ1-2; D remains ambiguous. This CDR3 spans 14 amino acids. The V end lost 7 bases, the J end lost 0 bases, and 12 bases lay between the germline ends. Germline loops: CDR1 MDHEN, CDR2 SYDVKM. CDR3 loop: CASNLDGANYGYTF. DNA of the CDR3: TGTGCCAGCAACCTCGACGGAGCTAACTATGGCTACACCTTC.

This rearrangement joins TRBV11-3 to TRBJ2-2, with 11 bases that match TRBD2. V shed 1 base, J shed 6 bases, and the junction held 7 bases outside the gene matches. The CDR3 covers 17 residues. Germline CDR1 is SGHNT and CDR2 is YENEEA. The CDR3 nucleotides read TGTGCCAGCAGCTTAGGACGAACTAGCGGGAGCTCCGGGGAGCTGTTTTTT. Protein product: CASSLGRTSGSSGELFF.

This chain joins TRBV28 and TRBJ1-2; 7 bases map to TRBD1. The V segment lost 9 bases and the J segment 7 bases; nucleotides outside the gene matches: 14. CDR3 length equals 14 residues. Germline V CDR1 and CDR2: MDHEN, SYDVKM. The CDR3, as DNA: TGTGCCAGTAATAAGAGCACAGGGGTTGGTGGCTACACCTTC. This codes for CASNKSTGVGGYTF.

The V call is TRBV6-1, the J call TRBJ2-3; TRBD1 matches at 10 bases. CDR3 size: 15 residues. V shed 7 bases and J 3 bases; nucleotides not matched to a gene: 7. Germline V CDR1 and CDR2: MNHNS, SASEGT. This chain's CDR3 is CASTLGQGGTDTQYF. Here the CDR3 DNA reads TGTGCCAGCACGCTTGGACAGGGGGGAACAGATACGCAGTATTTT.